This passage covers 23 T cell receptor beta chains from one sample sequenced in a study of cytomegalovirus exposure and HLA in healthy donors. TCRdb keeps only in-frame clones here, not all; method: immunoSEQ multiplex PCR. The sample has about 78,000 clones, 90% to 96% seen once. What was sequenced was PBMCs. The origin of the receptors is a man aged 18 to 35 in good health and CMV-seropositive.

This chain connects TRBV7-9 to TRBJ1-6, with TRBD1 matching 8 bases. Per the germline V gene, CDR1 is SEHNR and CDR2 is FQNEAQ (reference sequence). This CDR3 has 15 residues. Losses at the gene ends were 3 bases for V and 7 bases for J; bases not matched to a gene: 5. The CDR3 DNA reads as TGTGCCAGCAGCTTGCAGGGGGCGCGAAATTCACCCCTCCACTTT. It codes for CASSLQGARNSPLHF.

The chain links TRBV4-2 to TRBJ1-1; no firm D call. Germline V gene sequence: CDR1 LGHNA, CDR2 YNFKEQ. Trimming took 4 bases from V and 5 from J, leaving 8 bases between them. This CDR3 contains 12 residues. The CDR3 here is CASSRESTEAFF. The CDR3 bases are TGTGCCAGCAGCCGAGAGAGTACTGAAGCTTTCTTT.

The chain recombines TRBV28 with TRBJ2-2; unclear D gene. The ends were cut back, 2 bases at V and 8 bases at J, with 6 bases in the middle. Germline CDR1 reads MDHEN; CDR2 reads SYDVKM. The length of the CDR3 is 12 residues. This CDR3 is CASSLQFGELFF. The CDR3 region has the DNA TGTGCCAGCAGTTTACAGTTTGGGGAGCTGTTTTTT.

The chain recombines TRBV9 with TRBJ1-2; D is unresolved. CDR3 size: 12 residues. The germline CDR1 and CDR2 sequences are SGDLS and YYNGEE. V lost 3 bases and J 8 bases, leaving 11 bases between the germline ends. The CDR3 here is CASSGASRGYTF. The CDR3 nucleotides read TGTGCCAGCAGCGGCGCTAGTAGGGGCTACACCTTC.

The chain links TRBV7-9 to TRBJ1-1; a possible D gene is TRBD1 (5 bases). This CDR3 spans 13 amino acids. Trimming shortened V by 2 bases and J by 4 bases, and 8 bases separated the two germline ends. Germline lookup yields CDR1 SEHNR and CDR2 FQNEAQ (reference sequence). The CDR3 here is CASSLSGITEAFF. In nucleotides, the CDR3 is TGTGCCAGCAGCTTATCAGGGATCACTGAAGCTTTCTTT.

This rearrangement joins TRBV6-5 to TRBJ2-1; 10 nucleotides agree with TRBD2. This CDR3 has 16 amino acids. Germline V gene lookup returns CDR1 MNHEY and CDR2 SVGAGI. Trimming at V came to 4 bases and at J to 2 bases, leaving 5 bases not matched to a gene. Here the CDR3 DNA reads TGTGCCAGCAGTTCCGGAGCGGGAGGGCCCTACAATGAGCAGTTCTTC. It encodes CASSSGAGGPYNEQFF.

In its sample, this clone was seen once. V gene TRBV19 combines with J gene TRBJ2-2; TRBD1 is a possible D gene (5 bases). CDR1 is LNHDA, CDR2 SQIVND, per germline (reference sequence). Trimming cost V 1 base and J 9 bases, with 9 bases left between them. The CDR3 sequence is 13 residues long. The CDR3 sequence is CASSIVQGRELFF. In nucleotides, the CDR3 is TGTGCCAGTAGTATAGTTCAGGGTCGGGAGCTGTTTTTT.

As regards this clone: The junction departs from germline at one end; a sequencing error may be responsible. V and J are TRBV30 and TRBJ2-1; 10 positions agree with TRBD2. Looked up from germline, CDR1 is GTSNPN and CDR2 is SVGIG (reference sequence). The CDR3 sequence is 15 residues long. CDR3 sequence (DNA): TGTGCCTGGAGTGGAGCGGGAGGGCCGGTCAATGAGCAATTCTTC. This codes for CAWSGAGGPVNEQFF.

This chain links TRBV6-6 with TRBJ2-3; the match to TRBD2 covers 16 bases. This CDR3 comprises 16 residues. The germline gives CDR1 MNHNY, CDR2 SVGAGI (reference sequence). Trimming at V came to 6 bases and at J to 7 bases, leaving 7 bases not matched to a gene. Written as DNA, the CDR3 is TGTGCCAGCAGCCGGGGACTAGCGGGAGGGCCAAATACGCAGTATTTT. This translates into CASSRGLAGGPNTQYF.

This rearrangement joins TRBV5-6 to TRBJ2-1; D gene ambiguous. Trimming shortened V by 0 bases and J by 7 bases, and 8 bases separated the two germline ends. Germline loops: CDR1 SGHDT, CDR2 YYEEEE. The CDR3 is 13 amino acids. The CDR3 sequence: CASSLAASNEQFF. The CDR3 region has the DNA TGTGCCAGCAGCTTGGCAGCGTCTAATGAGCAGTTCTTC.

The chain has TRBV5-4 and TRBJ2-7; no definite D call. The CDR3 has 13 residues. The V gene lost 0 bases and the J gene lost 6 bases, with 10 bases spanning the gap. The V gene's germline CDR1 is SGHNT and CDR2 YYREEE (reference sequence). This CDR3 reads CASSLAPPFEQYF. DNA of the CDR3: TGTGCCAGCAGCTTGGCCCCCCCATTCGAGCAGTACTTC.

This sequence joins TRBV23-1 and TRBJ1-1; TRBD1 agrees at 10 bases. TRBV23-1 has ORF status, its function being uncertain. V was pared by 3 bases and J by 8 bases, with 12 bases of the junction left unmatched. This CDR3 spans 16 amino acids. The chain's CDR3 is CASSQRSLDRGSEAFF. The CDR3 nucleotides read TGCGCCAGCAGTCAGCGGTCTTTGGACAGGGGGTCCGAAGCTTTCTTT.

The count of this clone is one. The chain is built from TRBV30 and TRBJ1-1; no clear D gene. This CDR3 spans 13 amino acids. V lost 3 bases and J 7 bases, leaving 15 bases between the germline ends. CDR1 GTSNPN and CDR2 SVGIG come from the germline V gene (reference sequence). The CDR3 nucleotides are TGTGCCTGGAGCCTCAGTTCTGCGGTTGAAGCTTTCTTT. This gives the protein CAWSLSSAVEAFF.

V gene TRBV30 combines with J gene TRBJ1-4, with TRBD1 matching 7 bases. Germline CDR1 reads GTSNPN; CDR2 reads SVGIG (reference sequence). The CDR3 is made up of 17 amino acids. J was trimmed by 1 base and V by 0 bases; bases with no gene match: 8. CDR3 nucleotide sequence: TGTGCCTGGAGTGTAGGACAGGTCCCACTAACTAATGAAAAACTGTTTTTT. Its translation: CAWSVGQVPLTNEKLFF.

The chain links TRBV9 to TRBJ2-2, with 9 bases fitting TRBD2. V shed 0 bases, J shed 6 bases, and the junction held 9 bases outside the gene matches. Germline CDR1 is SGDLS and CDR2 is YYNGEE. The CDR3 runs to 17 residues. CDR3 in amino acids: CASSVVGSGSNAGELFF. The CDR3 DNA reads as TGTGCCAGCAGCGTAGTTGGTAGCGGGAGTAATGCCGGGGAGCTGTTTTTT. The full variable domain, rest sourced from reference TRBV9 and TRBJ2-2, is DSGVTQTPKHLITATGQRVTLRCSPRSGDLSVYWYQQSLDQGLQFLIQYYNGEERAKGNILERFSAQQFPDLHSELNLSSLELGDSALYFCASSVVGSGSNAGELFFGEGSRLTVL.

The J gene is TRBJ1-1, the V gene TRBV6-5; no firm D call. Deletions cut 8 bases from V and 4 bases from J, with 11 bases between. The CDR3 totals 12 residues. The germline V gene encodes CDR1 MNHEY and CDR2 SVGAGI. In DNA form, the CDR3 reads TGTGCCAGCGGCCTCTCGGGCACTGAAGCTTTCTTT. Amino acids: CASGLSGTEAFF.

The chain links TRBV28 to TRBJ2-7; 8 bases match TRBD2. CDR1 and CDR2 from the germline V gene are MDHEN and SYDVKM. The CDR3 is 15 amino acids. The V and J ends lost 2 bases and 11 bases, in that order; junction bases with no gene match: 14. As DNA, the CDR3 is TGTGCCAGCAGTTTAAGGGGGATACGGGAGGGCCAAGAGTACTTC. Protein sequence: CASSLRGIREGQEYF. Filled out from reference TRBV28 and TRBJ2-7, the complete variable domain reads DVKVTQSSRYLVKRTGEKVFLECVQDMDHENMFWYRQDPGLGLRLIYFSYDVKMKEKGDIPEGYSVSREKKERFSLILESASTNQTSMYLCASSLRGIREGQEYFGPGTRLTVT.

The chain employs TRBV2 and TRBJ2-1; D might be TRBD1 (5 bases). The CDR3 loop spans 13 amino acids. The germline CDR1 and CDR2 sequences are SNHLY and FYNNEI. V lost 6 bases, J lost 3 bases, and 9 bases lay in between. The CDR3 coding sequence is TGTGCCAGCAGAGAGACAGTCTACAATGAGCAGTTCTTC. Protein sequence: CASRETVYNEQFF.

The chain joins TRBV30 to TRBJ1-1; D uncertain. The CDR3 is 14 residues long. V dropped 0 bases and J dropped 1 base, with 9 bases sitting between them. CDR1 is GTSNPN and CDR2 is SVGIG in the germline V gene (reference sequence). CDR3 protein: CAWSVAGRNTEAFF. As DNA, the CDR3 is TGTGCCTGGAGTGTGGCAGGCCGGAACACTGAAGCTTTCTTT.

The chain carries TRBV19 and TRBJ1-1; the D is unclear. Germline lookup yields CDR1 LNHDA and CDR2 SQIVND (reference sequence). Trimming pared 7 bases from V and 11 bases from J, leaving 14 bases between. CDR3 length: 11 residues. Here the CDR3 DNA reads TGTGCCAGTACAGTGGGCCAGACGGCTTTCTTT. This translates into CASTVGQTAFF.

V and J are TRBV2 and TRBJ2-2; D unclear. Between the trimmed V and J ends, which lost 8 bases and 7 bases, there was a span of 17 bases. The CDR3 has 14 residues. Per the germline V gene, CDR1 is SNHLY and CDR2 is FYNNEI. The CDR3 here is CASRPTGAHGELFF. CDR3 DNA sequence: TGTGCCAGCCGACCGACCGGAGCCCACGGGGAGCTGTTTTTT.

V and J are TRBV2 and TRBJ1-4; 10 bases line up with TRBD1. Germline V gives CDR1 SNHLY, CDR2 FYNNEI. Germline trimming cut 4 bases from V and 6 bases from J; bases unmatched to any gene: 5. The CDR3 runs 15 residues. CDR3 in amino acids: CASSGVGTGDEKLFF. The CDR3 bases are TGTGCCAGCAGTGGTGTGGGGACAGGGGATGAAAAACTGTTTTTT.

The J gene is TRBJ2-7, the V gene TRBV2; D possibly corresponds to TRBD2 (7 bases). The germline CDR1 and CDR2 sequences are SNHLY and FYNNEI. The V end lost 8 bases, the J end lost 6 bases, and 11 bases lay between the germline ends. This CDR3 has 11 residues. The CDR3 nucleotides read TGTGCCAGCGGGGGGGCGAGCGAGCAGTACTTC. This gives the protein CASGGASEQYF. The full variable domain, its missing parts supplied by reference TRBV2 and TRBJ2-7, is EPEVTQTPSHQVTQMGQEVILRCVPISNHLYFYWYRQILGQKVEFLVSFYNNEISEKSEIFDDQFSVERPDGSNFTLKIRSTKLEDSAMYFCASGGASEQYFGPGTRLTVT.